This TCR beta chain was profiled in a study of long-term antiretroviral therapy in people with HIV. The samples comprised roughly 1-10 million cryopreserved PBMC ahead of DNA extraction. Remarks on this clone: The antigen remains undetermined.

Germline-derived CDR1 and CDR2 are SGHRS and YFSETQ. The CDR3 is 15 residues long. The V gene lost 3 bases and the J gene lost 0 bases, with 13 bases spanning the gap. Assay version v3.0 of immunoSEQ was used, and it was run at survey level. The repertoire was sequenced with immunoSEQ multiplex PCR; TCRdb's copy has only in-frame clones and lacks some. The sample holds 11,000 to 15,000 clones, 75% to 85% seen once. Study findings and constraints: Repertoires looked antigen-experienced, with only a slight naive shift after ART. Diversity remained lower than transplant donor controls, even though it increased after ART.

This chain connects TRBV5-1 to TRBJ2-7; no clear D. The clonotype comes from a man aged 40-49 years with HIV. Sequences were derived from unsorted PBMCs, sampled 3.2 years before starting antiretroviral therapy. The CDR3 sequence: CASSSGVAISYEQYF. The CDR3 DNA reads TGCGCCAGCAGCTCTGGAGTAGCAATCTCCTACGAGCAGTACTTC. Full variable domain (remainder filled in from reference TRBV5-1 and TRBJ2-7): KAGVTQTPRYLIKTRGQQVTLSCSPISGHRSVSWYQQTPGQGLQFLFEYFSETQRNKGNFPGRFSGRQFSNSRSEMNVSTLELGDSALYLCASSSGVAISYEQYFGPGTRLTVT.